This T cell receptor (beta chain) derives from a study of cytomegalovirus exposure and HLA in healthy donors. Study results and limitations: TCR beta chains associated with HLA were, in a later analysis, more clonally expanded than equally common others. Relative to the roughly 640-donor mean, N-insertions were reportedly fewer in an Asian-associated ancestry cluster in a later analysis. Researchers reportedly found TCR beta sequences accurately predicted most subjects' HLA-A and HLA-B alleles.

The primer mix had 60 Vbeta and 13 Jbeta primers. The repertoire was sequenced with immunoSEQ multiplex PCR; TCRdb's copy has only in-frame clones and lacks some. The sample lists approximately 190,000 clones, approximately 70% seen once, with 2.6% in the top ten. Germline V gene lookup returns CDR1 SGHNT and CDR2 YYREEE (reference sequence). The CDR3 is made up of 14 amino acids. Trimming at V came to 5 bases and at J to 7 bases, leaving 9 bases not matched to a gene. Donors consisted of healthy bone marrow donors. This clone occurred a few times. The antigen is undetermined. The sequenced material came from PBMCs. This chain connects TRBV5-4 to TRBJ1-2; 9 bases are shared with TRBD1. The source is a man aged 40-49 years in good health and CMV-seropositive. The CDR3 protein is CASRGQGLSPGYTF. Written as DNA, the CDR3 is TGTGCCAGCAGGGGACAGGGTTTGTCCCCTGGCTACACCTTC. The variable domain in full, with the rest retrieved from reference TRBV5-4 and TRBJ1-2, is ETGVTQSPTHLIKTRGQQVTLRCSSQSGHNTVSWYQQALGQGPQFIFQYYREEENGRGNFPPRFSGLQFPNYSSELNVNALELDDSALYLCASRGQGLSPGYTFGSGTRLTVV.